This record covers a single TCR beta chain. The antigen is not known. The sample originates from a study of CD8 T cells in ankylosing spondylitis. Regarding the study as a whole: Within matched ankylosing spondylitis synovial fluid, disease-linked clones were reportedly significantly enriched. A TCR beta motif of fewer than ten highly homologous variants appeared characteristic of ankylosing spondylitis blood.

The TCR beta libraries were generated through quantitative 5'-RACE incorporating molecular barcodes. TCRdb analysed the 5' RACE reads with MiXCR anew, one entry per CDR3 protein. Of roughly 470,000 distinct CDR3 sequences in the sample, roughly a quarter are singletons; the top ten hold 0.75% to 0.9%. Germline-derived CDR1 and CDR2 are SGHRS and YFSETQ. The V segment lost 4 bases and the J segment 0 bases; nucleotides outside the gene matches: 7. CDR3 size: 16 residues. Sequences were obtained from blood, either unsorted or a sorted T cell fraction (not recorded which). The receptor comes from a male donor with ankylosing spondylitis. The chain recombines TRBV5-1 with TRBJ2-1; the match to TRBD1 covers 7 bases. The CDR3: CASSGAGGDSYNEQFF. CDR3 in DNA: TGCGCCAGCAGCGGGGCAGGGGGAGACTCCTACAATGAGCAGTTCTTC.